This record covers a single T cell receptor beta chain. Its antigen is as yet unknown. Drawing of peripheral blood yielded about 10 milliliters from each donor. The record originates from a study of blood T cells in healthy people across ages. Whole-study results and caveats: Possibly confounding the expanded clonotype changes was the fact that donor CMV status was unknown.

The use of a sample-barcoded 5' primer and a J-beta primer mix characterized a second PCR of roughly 7 to 11 cycles. Via MiXCR, TCRdb re-called the 5' RACE reads, giving one row per CDR3 protein. The table records approximately 2,000,000 distinct CDR3 sequences, about 39% of them present only once. The germline gives CDR1 SQVTM, CDR2 ANQGSEA. The V gene lost 5 bases and the J gene lost 6 bases, with 10 bases spanning the gap. This CDR3 region has 11 residues. The sequence came from a human donor in good health. J is TRBJ1-1 and V is TRBV29-1, with unresolved D. Sequencing was done on a sample of blood. The CDR3 is CSVSEGAEAFF. The DNA for the CDR3 is TGCAGCGTTAGCGAGGGCGCTGAAGCTTTCTTT.